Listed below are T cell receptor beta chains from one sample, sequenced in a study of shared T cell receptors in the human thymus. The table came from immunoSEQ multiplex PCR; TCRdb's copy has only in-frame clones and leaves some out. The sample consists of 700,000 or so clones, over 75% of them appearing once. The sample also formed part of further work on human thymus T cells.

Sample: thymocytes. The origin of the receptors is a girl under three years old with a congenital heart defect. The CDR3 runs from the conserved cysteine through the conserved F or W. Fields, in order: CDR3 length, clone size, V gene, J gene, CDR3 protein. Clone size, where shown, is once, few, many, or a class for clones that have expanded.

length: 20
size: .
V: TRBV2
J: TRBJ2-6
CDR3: CASRRCGTHSKSSGANVLTF

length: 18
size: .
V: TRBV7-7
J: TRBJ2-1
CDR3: CASSPGNALWGRYNEQFF

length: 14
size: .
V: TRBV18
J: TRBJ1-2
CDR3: CASSQRRDSYGYTF

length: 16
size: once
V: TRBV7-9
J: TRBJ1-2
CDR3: CASSLEPMGGNYGYTF

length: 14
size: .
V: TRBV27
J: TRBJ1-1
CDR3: CASSKYGGGTEAFF

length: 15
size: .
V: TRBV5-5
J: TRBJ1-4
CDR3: CASSPGTATNEKLFF

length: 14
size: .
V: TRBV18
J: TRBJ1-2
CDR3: CASSSRDRDYGYTF

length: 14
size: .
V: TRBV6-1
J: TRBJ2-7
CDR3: CATEGASFRDEQYF

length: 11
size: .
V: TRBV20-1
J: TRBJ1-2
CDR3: CSARTDHGYTF

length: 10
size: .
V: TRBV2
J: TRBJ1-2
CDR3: CASSVAGQPF

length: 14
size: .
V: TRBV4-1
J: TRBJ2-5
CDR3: CASSQGPGAETQYF

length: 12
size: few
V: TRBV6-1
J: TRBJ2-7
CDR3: CASSQTGCEQYF

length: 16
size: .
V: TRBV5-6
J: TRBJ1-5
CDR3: CASSAGTGGGNQPQHF

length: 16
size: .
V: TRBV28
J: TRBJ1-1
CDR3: CASSLGYRGQNTEAFF

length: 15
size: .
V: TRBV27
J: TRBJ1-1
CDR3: CASSLLGREATEAFF

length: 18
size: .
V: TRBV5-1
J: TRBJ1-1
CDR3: CASSLEPTRRVMNTEAFF

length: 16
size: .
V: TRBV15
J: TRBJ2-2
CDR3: CATSSGGLAWSGELFF

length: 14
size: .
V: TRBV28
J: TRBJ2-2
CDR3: CASSPTANTGELFF

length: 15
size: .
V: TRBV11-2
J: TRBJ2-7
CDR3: CASSLPRQGSDEQYF

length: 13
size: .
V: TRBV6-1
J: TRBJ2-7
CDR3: CASTYGESYEQYF

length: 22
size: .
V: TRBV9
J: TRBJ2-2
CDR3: CASSVGFRLAGGPRLRAGELFF

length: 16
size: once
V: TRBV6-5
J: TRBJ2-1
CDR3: CASSYSWRSSYNEQFF

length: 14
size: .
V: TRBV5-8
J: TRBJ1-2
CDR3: CASRRDRYNYGYTF

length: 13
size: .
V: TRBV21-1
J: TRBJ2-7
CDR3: CASSQGLAYEQYF

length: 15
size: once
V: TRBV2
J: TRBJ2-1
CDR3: CASSEATGPDNEQFF

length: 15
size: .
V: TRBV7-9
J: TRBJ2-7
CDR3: CASSPPSPTRYEQYF

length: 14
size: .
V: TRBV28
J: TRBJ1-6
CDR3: CASSSTGGSSPLHF

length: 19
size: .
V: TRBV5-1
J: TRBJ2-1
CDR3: CASSCRTSGGIPSYNEQFF

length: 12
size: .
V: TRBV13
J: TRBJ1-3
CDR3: CASSFIENTIYF

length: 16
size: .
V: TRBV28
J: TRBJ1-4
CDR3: CASSFPDKELSEKLFF

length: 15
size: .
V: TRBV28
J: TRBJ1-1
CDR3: CASSWLRQMNTEAFF

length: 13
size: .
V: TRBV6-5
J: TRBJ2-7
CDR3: CASHTGTGYEQYF

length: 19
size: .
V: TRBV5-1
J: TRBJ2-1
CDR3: CASSFWSSGRPKGYNEQFF

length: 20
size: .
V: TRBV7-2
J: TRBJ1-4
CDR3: CASSLAVMGRGHNTNEKLFF

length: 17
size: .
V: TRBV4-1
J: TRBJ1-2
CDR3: CASTGAGGQGAYYGYTF

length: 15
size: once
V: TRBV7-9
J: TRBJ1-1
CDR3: CASSLGGEGNTEAFF

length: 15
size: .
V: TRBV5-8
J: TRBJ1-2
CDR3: CATAHWYWVARGYTF

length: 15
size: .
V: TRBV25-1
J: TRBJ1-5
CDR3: CASSGASGGREPQHF

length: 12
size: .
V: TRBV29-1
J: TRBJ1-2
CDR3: CSVGQGDYGYTF

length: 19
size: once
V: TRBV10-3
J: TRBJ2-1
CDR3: CAISESFGHSGGPYNEQFF

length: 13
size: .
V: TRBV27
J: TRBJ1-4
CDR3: CASSWAGGEKLFF

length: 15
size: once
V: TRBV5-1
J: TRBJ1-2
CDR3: CASTETGQDNYGYTF

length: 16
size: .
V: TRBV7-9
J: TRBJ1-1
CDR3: CASSYTGRRGNTEAFF

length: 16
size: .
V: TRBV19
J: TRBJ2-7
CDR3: CASSTAPRGTAYEQYF

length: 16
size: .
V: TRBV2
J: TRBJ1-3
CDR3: CASSEHLGPSGNTIYF

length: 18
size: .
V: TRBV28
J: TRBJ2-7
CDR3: CASSLCLSGSPDFYEQYF

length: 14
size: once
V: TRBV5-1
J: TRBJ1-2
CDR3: CANRLGVDGYGYTF

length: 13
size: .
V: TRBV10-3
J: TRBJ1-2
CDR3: CAIAYRGNYGYTF

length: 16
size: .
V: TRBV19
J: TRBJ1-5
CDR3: CASSIPTEYSNQPQHF

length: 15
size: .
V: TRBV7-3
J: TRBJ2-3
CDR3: CASSLTALATDTQYF

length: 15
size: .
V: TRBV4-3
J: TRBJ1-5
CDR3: CASSQDSGRNQPQHF

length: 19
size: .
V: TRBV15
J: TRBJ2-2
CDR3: CATSRIREHRGNGTGELFF